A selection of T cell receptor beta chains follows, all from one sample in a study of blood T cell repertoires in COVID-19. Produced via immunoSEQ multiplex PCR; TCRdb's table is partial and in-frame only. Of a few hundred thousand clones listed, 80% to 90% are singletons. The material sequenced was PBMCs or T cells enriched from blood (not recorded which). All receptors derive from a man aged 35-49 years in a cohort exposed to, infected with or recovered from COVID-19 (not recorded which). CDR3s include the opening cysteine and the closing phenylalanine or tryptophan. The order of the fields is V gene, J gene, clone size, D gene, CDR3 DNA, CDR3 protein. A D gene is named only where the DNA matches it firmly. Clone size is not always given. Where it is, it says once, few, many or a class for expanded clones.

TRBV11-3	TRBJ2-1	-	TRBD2	TGTGCCAGCAGCTTCAGCGGGAGCAACAATGAGCAGTTCTTC	CASSFSGSNNEQFF
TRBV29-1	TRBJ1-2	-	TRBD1	TGCAGCGTTGAAGCCACAGGGGGAATTCGTGGCTACACCTTC	CSVEATGGIRGYTF
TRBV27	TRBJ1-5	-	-	TGTGCCAGCAGTTCCCAGGGTTCTGGGCAGCCCCAGCATTTT	CASSSQGSGQPQHF
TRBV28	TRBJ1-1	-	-	TGTGCCAGCAGTTTATACGGGGGGGCGGACACTGAAGCTTTCTTT	CASSLYGGADTEAFF
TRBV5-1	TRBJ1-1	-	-	TGCGCCAGCAGCTTGTCGGGTGCGAACACTGAAGCTTTCTTT	CASSLSGANTEAFF
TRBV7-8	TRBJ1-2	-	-	TGTGCCAGCAGCTTGCAGGGCCTGGATGGCTACACCTTC	CASSLQGLDGYTF
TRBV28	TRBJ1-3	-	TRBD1	TGTGCCAGCAGTGATCAGGGGGCGGGCGGTGGAAACACCATATATTTT	CASSDQGAGGGNTIYF
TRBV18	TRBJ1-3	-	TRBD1	TGTGCCAGCTCACGGGGACAGGCGGCTGGAAACACCATATATTTT	CASSRGQAAGNTIYF
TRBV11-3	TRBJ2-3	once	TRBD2	TGTGCCAGCAGCTTGGGACTAGCGGGAGGGGCAGATACGCAGTATTTT	CASSLGLAGGADTQYF
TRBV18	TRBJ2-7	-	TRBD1	TGTGCCAGCTCACTACAAATGGGACAGGACTCCTACGAGCAGTACTTC	CASSLQMGQDSYEQYF
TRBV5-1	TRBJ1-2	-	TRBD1	TGCGCCAGCAGCGGACAGGGGGCAGATGGCTACACCTTC	CASSGQGADGYTF
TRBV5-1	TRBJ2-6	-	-	TGCGCCAGCAGCGACAGCTCTGGGGCCAACGTCCTGACTTTC	CASSDSSGANVLTF
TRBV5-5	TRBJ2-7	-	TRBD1	TGTGCCAGCAGCTTCTCCGGGACAGGGTTCGAGCAGTACTTC	CASSFSGTGFEQYF
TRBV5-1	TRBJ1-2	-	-	TGCGCCAGCAGCTTGGGGGTTCTAGGCAGATCTAACTATGGCTACACCTTC	CASSLGVLGRSNYGYTF
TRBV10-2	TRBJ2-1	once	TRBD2	TGCGCCAGCAGTGTTGGACGGCTAGCGGGAAAAATAAGGAGCTCCTACAATGAGCAGTTCTTC	CASSVGRLAGKIRSSYNEQFF
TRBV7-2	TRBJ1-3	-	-	TGTGCCAGCAGCATCGACAGCAACTCTGGAAACACCATATATTTT	CASSIDSNSGNTIYF
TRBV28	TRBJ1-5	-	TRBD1	TGTGCCAGCAGCAGGGGTGGAGGGGGCTATAGCAATCAGCCCCAGCATTTT	CASSRGGGGYSNQPQHF
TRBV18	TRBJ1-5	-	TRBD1	TGTGCCAGCTCGACAGGGATTTTGGGCAATCAGCCCCAGCATTTT	CASSTGILGNQPQHF
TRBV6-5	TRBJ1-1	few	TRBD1	TGTGCCAGCACCAGGACAGGCCGGAACACTGAAGCTTTCTTT	CASTRTGRNTEAFF
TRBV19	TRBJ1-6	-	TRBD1	TGTGCCAGTAGTCCGGGGAACAGGGGAGATTCACCCCTCCACTTT	CASSPGNRGDSPLHF
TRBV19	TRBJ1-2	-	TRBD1	TGTGCCAGTAGGAAAACAGGGGCCTATGGCTACACCTTC	CASRKTGAYGYTF
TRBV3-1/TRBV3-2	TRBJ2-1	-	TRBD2	TGTGCCAGCAGCCAAAGCGGGAGGGGCGCCTACAATGAGCAGTTCTTC	CASSQSGRGAYNEQFF
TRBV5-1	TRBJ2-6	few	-	TGCGCCAGCAGCTTGGCCGTGGCTTCTGGGGCCAACGTCCTGACTTTC	CASSLAVASGANVLTF
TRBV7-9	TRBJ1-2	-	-	TGTGCCAGCAGCCCGAGTGATGGCTACACCTTC	CASSPSDGYTF
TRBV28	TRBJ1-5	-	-	TGTGCCAGCAGTTTCCCGGGGGGCCGACAGCCCCAGCATTTT	CASSFPGGRQPQHF
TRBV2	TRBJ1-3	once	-	TGTGCCAGCAGTGAATTTGCGCGTGTGGGCACTGGAAACACCATATATTTT	CASSEFARVGTGNTIYF
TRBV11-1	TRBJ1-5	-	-	TGTGCCAGCAGCTCCCCGGACAGAGATAGCAATCAGCCCCAGCATTTT	CASSSPDRDSNQPQHF
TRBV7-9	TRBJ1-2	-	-	TGTGCCAGCAGCTTAGCGCAGGACTACACCTTC	CASSLAQDYTF
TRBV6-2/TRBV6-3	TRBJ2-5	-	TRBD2	TGTGCCAGCAGCTACTACGGACTAGCGGGTCAAGAGACCCAGTACTTC	CASSYYGLAGQETQYF
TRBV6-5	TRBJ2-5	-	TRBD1	TGTGCCAGAGGGACAGGGGGGGAGACCCAGTACTTC	CARGTGGETQYF
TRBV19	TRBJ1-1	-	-	TGTGCCAGTAGTATCCTTCGGACCGCCGGGATGAACACTGAAGCTTTCTTT	CASSILRTAGMNTEAFF
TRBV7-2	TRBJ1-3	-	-	TGTGCCAGCAGCTTAGATCGGGCAGGGAACCCCTCTGGAAACACCATATATTTT	CASSLDRAGNPSGNTIYF
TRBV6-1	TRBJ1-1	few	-	TGTGCCAGCAGTGAACAGAACACTGAAGCTTTCTTT	CASSEQNTEAFF
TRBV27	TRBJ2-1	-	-	TGTGCCAGCAGCAAAGGGGGGGGTGAGCAGTTCTTC	CASSKGGGEQFF
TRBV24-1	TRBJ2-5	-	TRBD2	TGTGCCACCAGAGGACTAGCGGGGAATCAAGAGACCCAGTACTTC	CATRGLAGNQETQYF
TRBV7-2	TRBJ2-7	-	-	TGTGCCAGCAGCTACCGGGTCGACTACGAGCAGTACTTC	CASSYRVDYEQYF
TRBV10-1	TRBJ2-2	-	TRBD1	TGCGCCACCGGGACAGTAAACACCGGGGAGCTGTTTTTT	CATGTVNTGELFF
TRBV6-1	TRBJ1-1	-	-	TGTGCCAGCAGTGAAGGTGGTCGGGTGACTTTCTTT	CASSEGGRVTFF
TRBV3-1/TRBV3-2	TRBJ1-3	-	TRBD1	TGTGCCAGCAGCAGGACAGGGGGCGAGCTTGGAAACACCATATATTTT	CASSRTGGELGNTIYF
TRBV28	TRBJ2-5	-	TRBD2	TGTGCCAGCACACCCCGGGGAAAGAGCGGGAGGTTAGAGACCCAGTACTTC	CASTPRGKSGRLETQYF
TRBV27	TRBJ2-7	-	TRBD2	TGTGCCAGCAGTCCCGGGACTAGCGGGCTCTCCTACGAGCAGTACTTC	CASSPGTSGLSYEQYF
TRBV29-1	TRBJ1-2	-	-	TGCAGCGTTGGAGAGGTCGGCTATGGCTACACCTTC	CSVGEVGYGYTF